This T cell receptor (beta chain) was recorded in a study of shared clonotypes between healthy human individuals. General study findings and limits: Few donors restricted represented genetic and exposure-history diversity. The study's rarefaction showed incomplete sorted-subset sequencing despite large depth. Collection of samples was limited to blood; tissue repertoires likely differ.

CDR1 SGHAT and CDR2 FQNNGV come from the germline V gene. V lost 0 bases, J lost 2 bases, and 10 bases lay in between. The CDR3 has 15 residues. Cells designated naive CD8 were CD45RO-negative and were positively selected for CCR7, with terminally differentiated effector memory CD45RA+ cells excluded. Template for every sorted-subset replicate PCR totaled 200 to 250 ng DNA, about 30,000 T cell genomes. Profiling relied on immunoSEQ multiplex PCR, and the TCRdb table lists in-frame clones only, not all of them. Of under 2,000,000 clones detected, about 95% appear once; the ten largest clones hold 1.2%. There are a few counts of this clone. Antigen specificity is unknown.

The sequenced material came from naive CD8+ T cells sorted from blood. The V gene is TRBV11-2, the J gene TRBJ2-5, with D uncertain. The clonotype originates from a man in his late teens or twenties in good health. The CDR3 bases are TGTGCCAGCAGCTTAGATCCCCTAGAGCAAGAGACCCAGTACTTC. Translating it yields CASSLDPLEQETQYF.